One and the same sample provided the 21 T cell receptor beta chains below, sequenced in a study of T cell repertoires in cytomegalovirus infection (dated by TCRdb to between 2018 and 2020). Sequencing relied on an Illumina HiSeq 1500. Through fastp at Q25 and MiXCR, TCRdb rebuilt clones from the public reads, retaining in-frame beta chains. When rows share a CDR3 protein, they turn into one entry using the most common DNA and genes. This sample lists about 530,000 distinct CDR3 sequences; about 30% were detected once. Roughly 13% of the sample lies in the top ten. The sequencing sample was made of PBMCs. These receptors came from a human donor in good health (CMV status not recorded). Some clones in this sample may be carry-over from other donors' samples.

This clonotype was observed a handful of times. The chain couples TRBV6-6 to TRBJ2-5, with D possibly being TRBD2 (6 bases). There are 14 residues in the CDR3. Trimming took 4 bases from V and 6 from J, leaving 15 bases between them. CDR1 is MNHNY, CDR2 SVGAGI, per germline (reference sequence). This chain's CDR3 is CASSFNALAQTQYF. The CDR3 DNA is TGTGCCAGCAGTTTTAACGCGCTAGCGCAGACCCAGTACTTC.

The chain joins TRBV7-6 to TRBJ1-6, with 10 bases aligning to TRBD1. V was clipped by 5 bases and J by 10 bases; unmatched bases: 5. Per the germline V gene, CDR1 is SGHVS and CDR2 is FNYEAQ. This CDR3 spans 14 amino acids. CDR3 protein: CASSPGTGDSPLHF. The CDR3 bases are TGTGCCAGCAGCCCTGGGACAGGGGACTCACCCCTCCACTTT.

The chain uses TRBV20-1 and TRBJ2-1; D gene uncertain. The germline gives CDR1 DFQATT, CDR2 SNEGSKA (reference sequence). The V end was cut by 1 base, the J end by 3 bases, with 7 bases between. This CDR3 spans 13 amino acids. The CDR3 reads CSARVPSYNEQFF. The DNA for the CDR3 is TGCAGTGCTAGAGTCCCTAGCTACAATGAGCAGTTCTTC.

The chain is built from TRBV10-3 and TRBJ2-7; 8 nucleotides match TRBD2. Germline CDR1 ENHRY, CDR2 SYGVKD. V lost 3 bases to trimming and J lost 6 bases; unmatched junction nucleotides: 7. CDR3 size: 14 residues. This CDR3 is CAISEGSGMGEQYF. The CDR3 nucleotides are TGTGCCATCAGTGAAGGTAGCGGGATGGGCGAGCAGTACTTC.

V is TRBV20-1 and J is TRBJ2-7, with D perhaps TRBD1 or TRBD2 (5 bases each). The CDR3 extends over 15 amino acids. V gave up 0 bases and J gave up 3 bases, with 15 bases separating them. The germline V gene has CDR1 DFQATT and CDR2 SNEGSKA (reference sequence). The CDR3 here is CSARDLEGDLYEQYF. CDR3 sequence (DNA): TGCAGTGCTAGAGATTTAGAAGGGGACCTCTACGAGCAGTACTTC.

The chain joins TRBV6-8 to TRBJ2-1; 9 nucleotides align to TRBD2. Germline V gives CDR1 MNHGY, CDR2 SAAAGT. With 3 bases clipped from V and 7 bases from J, the junction kept 7 bases outside the gene matches. The CDR3 covers 15 residues. CDR3 nucleotide sequence: TGTGCCAGCAGTTATGGGTCGGCGGGGGGGAATGAGCAGTTCTTC. Protein: CASSYGSAGGNEQFF.

This clonotype has only a few counts. V and J are TRBV24-1 and TRBJ2-5; 10 nucleotides match TRBD2. The V and J ends lost 3 bases and 2 bases, in that order; junction bases with no gene match: 2. CDR3 size: 15 residues. Germline V lookup: CDR1 KGHDR, CDR2 SFDVKD. The CDR3 DNA reads as TGTGCCACCAGTGATGGGACTAGCGCGCAAGAGACCCAGTACTTC. It specifies CATSDGTSAQETQYF.

The chain carries TRBV2 and TRBJ2-1; TRBD2 is a possible D gene (5 bases). V was shortened by 2 bases and J by 9 bases, with 8 bases between the two germline ends. The germline CDR1 and CDR2 sequences are SNHLY and FYNNEI. The CDR3 is 12 residues long. CDR3: CASSEFRGEQFF. The CDR3 DNA reads TGTGCCAGCAGTGAATTCCGGGGTGAGCAGTTCTTC.

This clonotype has more than one count but fewer than ten. The rearrangement links TRBV6-5 to TRBJ2-7; perhaps TRBD1 as D (7 bases). The CDR3 consists of 15 residues. Trimming cost V 0 bases and J 1 base, with 10 bases left between them. Germline V gives CDR1 MNHEY, CDR2 SVGAGI. CDR3: CASSYSQGGSYEQYF. For the CDR3, the DNA is TGTGCCAGCAGTTACTCGCAGGGGGGTTCCTACGAGCAGTACTTC.

The V call is TRBV28, the J call TRBJ2-7; the D gene is possibly TRBD1 (5 bases). This CDR3 is built from 12 residues. From germline, CDR1 is MDHEN and CDR2 SYDVKM. With 5 bases removed from V and 12 bases from J, the gap between germline ends came to 17 bases. This CDR3 reads CASSLAGRRGYF. CDR3 nucleotides: TGTGCCAGCAGTCTCGCAGGGCGCCGTGGGTACTTC.

This sequence joins TRBV6-5 and TRBJ2-3; D is unresolved. Trimming removed 5 bases at V and 1 base at J, with 13 bases between. Per the germline V gene, CDR1 is MNHEY and CDR2 is SVGAGI. CDR3 size: 15 residues. The CDR3 DNA follows: TGTGCCAGCAGTGATCCGGAGAGACGCACAGATACGCAGTATTTT. Protein: CASSDPERRTDTQYF.

The chain employs TRBV20-1 and TRBJ2-3; 10 bases line up with TRBD1. The CDR3 sequence is 14 residues long. With V trimmed by 8 bases and J by 2 bases, 7 bases remained unmatched. The germline V gene encodes CDR1 DFQATT and CDR2 SNEGSKA (reference sequence). The CDR3 sequence: CSSPGTGDTDTQYF. DNA of the CDR3: TGCAGTTCCCCCGGGACAGGGGACACAGATACGCAGTATTTT.

This clonotype was detected only a few times. The rearrangement uses TRBV4-3 and TRBJ2-2, with TRBD2 matching 11 bases. Per germline, CDR1 LGHNA and CDR2 YSLEER. The junction had 6 bases not matched to a gene; V was cut back by 0 bases and J by 0 bases. CDR3 length: 19 residues. In nucleotides, the CDR3 is TGCGCCAGCAGCCAAGATCTGGTTAGCGGGGGGGCGAACACCGGGGAGCTGTTTTTT. Amino acids: CASSQDLVSGGANTGELFF.

The chain joins TRBV28 to TRBJ2-7; 8 bases fit TRBD1. CDR3 size: 15 residues. J gave up 7 bases and V 2 bases, and 10 bases lay outside the gene matches. Germline assignment: CDR1 MDHEN and CDR2 SYDVKM. The CDR3 loop is CASSLGAGGPREQYF. The CDR3 DNA reads TGTGCCAGCAGTTTAGGAGCAGGGGGCCCGAGGGAGCAGTACTTC. The variable domain in full, completed from reference TRBV28 and TRBJ2-7, reads DVKVTQSSRYLVKRTGEKVFLECVQDMDHENMFWYRQDPGLGLRLIYFSYDVKMKEKGDIPEGYSVSREKKERFSLILESASTNQTSMYLCASSLGAGGPREQYFGPGTRLTVT.

This clonotype was counted at least ten times. CDR3 nucleotides: TGTGCCAGCAGCCCGGGACTTCTCCGGTGGGATACGCAGTATTTT. Protein sequence: CASSPGLLRWDTQYF. This chain links TRBV7-2 with TRBJ2-3; D is possibly TRBD2 (6 bases). V lost 5 bases, J lost 6 bases, and 18 bases lay in between. This CDR3 is 15 amino acids long. Per germline, CDR1 SGHTA and CDR2 FQGNSA.

This clonotype was seen repeatedly, ten times or more. V is TRBV7-2 and J is TRBJ1-3; no clear D. V gave up 5 bases and J gave up 0 bases, with 11 bases separating them. This CDR3 is built from 15 residues. In germline, CDR1 is SGHTA, CDR2 FQGNSA. The CDR3 DNA sequence: TGTGCCAGCAGCCCCCAACCCAACTCTGGAAACACCATATATTTT. Its protein is CASSPQPNSGNTIYF.

This clonotype was counted a few times. V usage is TRBV25-1 and J usage is TRBJ2-1; the match to TRBD2 covers 11 bases. The length of the CDR3 is 18 residues. Trimming cost V 4 bases and J 8 bases; bases outside gene matches: 16. CDR1 and CDR2 (germline): MGHDK, SYGVNS. The CDR3 sequence: CASSALAGGPFELDEQFF. For the CDR3, the DNA is TGTGCCAGCAGTGCGTTAGCGGGAGGGCCCTTCGAATTAGATGAGCAGTTCTTC.

This clonotype was observed a handful of times. This sequence joins TRBV20-1 and TRBJ2-3; D tentatively fits TRBD1 or TRBD2 (6 bases each). This CDR3 comprises 15 residues. In germline, CDR1 is DFQATT, CDR2 SNEGSKA (reference sequence). The V gene lost 0 bases and the J gene lost 3 bases, with 13 bases spanning the gap. The CDR3 nucleotides are TGCAGTGCTAGAGATTTAACAGGGAGGACAGATACGCAGTATTTT. It encodes CSARDLTGRTDTQYF.

This CDR3 reads CASSQDGNSYEQYF. The CDR3, as DNA: TGTGCCAGCAGCCAGGACGGGAACTCCTACGAGCAGTACTTC. The chain recombines TRBV7-2 with TRBJ2-7; tentatively, D is TRBD2 (5 bases). The CDR3 loop spans 14 amino acids. V lost 5 bases, J lost 0 bases, and 11 bases lay in between. CDR1 is SGHTA and CDR2 is FQGNSA in the germline V gene. Drawing the rest from reference TRBV7-2 and TRBJ2-7, the complete variable domain is GAGVSQSPSNKVTEKGKDVELRCDPISGHTALYWYRQSLGQGLEFLIYFQGNSAPDKSGLPSDRFSAERTGGSVSTLTIQRTQQEDSAVYLCASSQDGNSYEQYFGPGTRLTVT.

Only a few counts were recorded for this clonotype. The V call is TRBV6-5, the J call TRBJ2-4; 13 bases map to TRBD2. Germline lookup yields CDR1 MNHEY and CDR2 SVGAGI. This CDR3 spans 19 amino acids. J was trimmed by 2 bases and V by 5 bases; bases with no gene match: 12. The CDR3 region is CASSTRTSGSLVSKNIQYF. DNA of the CDR3: TGTGCCAGCAGTACTCGGACTAGCGGGAGTCTTGTTTCCAAAAACATTCAGTACTTC.

This chain joins TRBV7-2 and TRBJ1-1; TRBD1 agrees at 7 bases. Germline V lookup: CDR1 SGHTA, CDR2 FQGNSA. The V gene end was trimmed by 8 bases and the J gene end by 1 base; junction bases not matched to a gene: 16. This CDR3 has 17 residues. CDR3 in DNA: TGTGCCAGCCCGATATTACGACAGGGTCGGCCGAACACTGAAGCTTTCTTT. The encoded protein is CASPILRQGRPNTEAFF.